The 24 T cell receptor beta chains presented below share a single source sample, sequenced in a study of blood T cells in healthy people across ages. Combining a sample-barcoded 5' primer with a J-beta primer mix, a second PCR ran for about 7 to 11 cycles. TCRdb re-analysed the 5' RACE reads in MiXCR, keeping a single row per CDR3 protein. Among approximately 810,000 distinct CDR3 sequences listed, 35% to 40% were seen once. Material for sequencing was blood. The receptors stem from a man aged 18 to 35 in good health.

This clonotype occurred a few times. The chain carries TRBV20-1 and TRBJ2-1; 8 positions match TRBD2. V was clipped by 5 bases and J by 6 bases; unmatched bases: 6. CDR1 is DFQATT and CDR2 is SNEGSKA in the germline V gene (reference sequence). The length of the CDR3 is 13 residues. CDR3 region: CSASPGGGNEQFF. For the CDR3, the DNA is TGCAGTGCTTCCCCGGGGGGGGGCAATGAGCAGTTCTTC.

Details on this clonotype: Its ends do not fully match the called genes, so a read error is possible. The rearrangement links TRBV4-3 to TRBJ2-3; D gene unclear. The germline CDR1 and CDR2 sequences are LGHNA and YSLEER. The CDR3 is 15 residues long. CDR3 DNA sequence: TGCGCCAGCGGCCAAGGGCTACTGAGCACAGATACGCAGTATTTT. It specifies CASGQGLLSTDTQYF.

This chain joins TRBV6-5 and TRBJ2-5, with no clear D. The end of the DNA aligns better with TRBJ2-7, so the J call may be wrong. This CDR3 region has 16 residues. Per germline, CDR1 MNHEY and CDR2 SVGAGI. CDR3 bases: TGTGCCAGCAGTTACTCGGACGCAAATCGGCCCTACGAGCAGTACTTC. This gives the protein CASSYSDANRPYEQYF.

In its sample, this clonotype was seen a few times. This chain links TRBV20-1 with TRBJ2-2; 9 positions match TRBD1. This CDR3 spans 15 amino acids. J was trimmed by 8 bases and V by 0 bases; bases with no gene match: 7. The germline gives CDR1 DFQATT, CDR2 SNEGSKA (reference sequence). The CDR3 reads CSARDRTGVGGELFF. For the CDR3, the DNA is TGCAGTGCTAGAGATAGGACAGGGGTTGGGGGGGAGCTGTTTTTT.

This clonotype was found a few times. The gene calls are TRBV29-1 and TRBJ1-4; D is unclear. Germline CDR1 SQVTM, CDR2 ANQGSEA. Trimming took off 5 bases at V and 8 bases at J, with 15 bases between the two ends. The CDR3 runs 13 residues. DNA of the CDR3: TGCAGCGTTCGGGCGCAGGCGGGGGAAAAACTGTTTTTT. Its translation: CSVRAQAGEKLFF.

The genes are TRBV7-8 and TRBJ1-2, with 8 nucleotides matching TRBD1. This CDR3 is 14 amino acids long. The junction had 9 bases not matched to a gene; V was cut back by 5 bases and J by 7 bases. Germline values: CDR1 SGHVS, CDR2 FQNEAQ. The CDR3 nucleotides are TGTGCCAGCAGCACCAGGACAGGGACCCTTGGCTACACCTTC. This translates into CASSTRTGTLGYTF.

This clonotype was counted at least ten times. This chain uses TRBV6-5 with TRBJ1-4, with a tentative D call TRBD1 (6 bases). The CDR3 consists of 15 residues. Trimming pared 6 bases from V and 0 bases from J, leaving 11 bases between. Germline CDR1 reads MNHEY; CDR2 reads SVGAGI. CDR3 coding DNA: TGTGCCAGCAGCCTCCGACAGGCAACTAATGAAAAACTGTTTTTT. Translation gives CASSLRQATNEKLFF.

The V and J genes are TRBV6-6 and TRBJ2-2; 7 nucleotides match TRBD1. CDR1 and CDR2 from the germline V gene are MNHNY and SVGAGI (reference sequence). V lost 5 bases to trimming and J lost 6 bases; unmatched junction nucleotides: 3. This CDR3 region has 13 residues. CDR3 residues: CASSPRGPGELFF. CDR3 bases: TGTGCCAGCAGTCCGAGGGGGCCCGGGGAGCTGTTTTTT.

The genes are TRBV4-2 and TRBJ2-7; 8 bases agree with TRBD2. The CDR3 spans 16 residues. J gave up 2 bases and V 3 bases, and 9 bases lay outside the gene matches. Germline CDR1 LGHNA, CDR2 YNFKEQ. CDR3 in DNA: TGTGCCAGCAGCCATCCTGAAACGGGGGGGGCCTACGAGCAGTACTTC. It specifies CASSHPETGGAYEQYF.

The rearrangement joins TRBV4-2 to TRBJ2-1, with D perhaps being TRBD1 or TRBD2 (6 bases each). V lost 1 base to trimming and J lost 3 bases, with 13 bases between them. CDR1 and CDR2 (germline): LGHNA, YNFKEQ. This CDR3 is built from 16 residues. Written as DNA, the CDR3 is TGTGCCAGCAGCCAAGCGGGGGCCCCTAACTACAATGAGCAGTTCTTC. This translates into CASSQAGAPNYNEQFF.

Notes on this clonotype: A much more abundant neighbour one base away suggests this may be a read error. The chain uses TRBV6-1 and TRBJ2-1; D might be TRBD2 (7 bases). The DNA end favors TRBJ2-7, so the J call may be wrong. Germline lookup yields CDR1 MNHNS and CDR2 SASEGT. The CDR3 contains 16 residues. The CDR3 is CASTPKGGSSYNEQYF. CDR3 coding DNA: TGTGCCAGCACCCCTAAGGGGGGGTCCTCCTACAATGAGCAGTACTTC.

This clonotype occurred a few times. This may be a read error, as it is one base from a much larger clone. The chain uses TRBV6-5 and TRBJ2-4; D may be TRBD2 (6 bases). The germline CDR1 and CDR2 sequences are MNHEY and SVGAGI. The V and J ends lost 11 bases and 1 base respectively, with 15 bases between them. The CDR3 sequence is 14 residues long. The CDR3 sequence: CARGAATAKNIQYF. CDR3 DNA sequence: TGTGCCCGCGGGGCGGCTACGGCCAAAAACATTCAGTACTTC.

This chain connects TRBV9 to TRBJ1-2; 7 bases align to TRBD1. Germline loops: CDR1 SGDLS, CDR2 YYNGEE. The CDR3 covers 18 residues. V lost 3 bases, J lost 2 bases, and 16 bases stayed unmatched. In nucleotides, the CDR3 is TGTGCCAGCAGCGCTCACATACAGGGGACCAATCGGAACTATGGCTACACCTTC. This gives the protein CASSAHIQGTNRNYGYTF.

Of note for this clonotype: This may be a read error, as it is one base from a much larger clone. The chain joins TRBV20-1 to TRBJ1-6; TRBD1 aligns across 7 bases. The CDR3 totals 16 residues. Germline assignment: CDR1 DFQATT and CDR2 SNEGSKA (reference sequence). V lost 5 bases and J lost 8; bases outside the gene matches: 15. Written as DNA, the CDR3 is TGCAGTGCTGTGAACAACGTGGGACAGATAGATTCACCCCTCCACTTT. Encoded protein: CSAVNNVGQIDSPLHF.

In regard to this clonotype: Germline is not matched at one junction end, which may reflect a read error. Here the CDR3 reads CTSSPQGAKYGYTF. The CDR3 nucleotides are TGTACCAGTAGTCCCCAGGGGGCAAAGTATGGCTACACCTTC. The chain employs TRBV19 and TRBJ1-2; 8 positions match TRBD1. The germline V gene has CDR1 LNHDA and CDR2 SQIVND (reference sequence). The CDR3 runs 14 residues.

This clonotype was observed many times. This chain uses TRBV4-3 with TRBJ1-2; unclear D gene. V lost 1 base, J lost 2 bases, and 8 bases lay in between. Germline V gene sequence: CDR1 LGHNA, CDR2 YSLEER. This CDR3 is 14 amino acids long. As DNA, the CDR3 is TGCGCCAGCAGCCAAGTGGACTGGAACTATGGCTACACCTTC. Encoded protein: CASSQVDWNYGYTF.

The chain couples TRBV20-1 to TRBJ2-1; 9 nucleotides line up with TRBD2. Germline V CDR1 and CDR2: DFQATT, SNEGSKA (reference sequence). J was trimmed by 0 bases and V by 5 bases; bases with no gene match: 8. CDR3 length equals 16 residues. The CDR3 sequence: CSAPVLAGSSYNEQFF. The CDR3 bases are TGCAGTGCTCCTGTTCTAGCGGGAAGCTCCTACAATGAGCAGTTCTTC.

This clonotype was picked up many times. The chain has TRBV5-6 and TRBJ2-7; weak D call: TRBD1 (5 bases). This CDR3 is built from 15 residues. V gave up 0 bases and J gave up 1 base, with 11 bases separating them. Germline V gene data show CDR1 as SGHDT and CDR2 as YYEEEE. CDR3: CASSLGAGWSYEQYF. The CDR3 nucleotides are TGTGCCAGCAGCTTGGGGGCAGGGTGGTCCTACGAGCAGTACTTC.

Many counts were recorded for this clonotype. In DNA form, the CDR3 reads TGCGCCAGCAGCTTATCGGACGGCCAGAGTGGCTACACCTTC. Translated, it gives CASSLSDGQSGYTF. This chain uses TRBV5-1 with TRBJ1-2; no clear D. The V end was cut by 2 bases, the J end by 7 bases, with 15 bases between. The CDR3 spans 14 residues. Per the germline V gene, CDR1 is SGHRS and CDR2 is YFSETQ.

With respect to this clonotype: The germline gene is not matched at one end of the junction; a read error may be the cause. The V and J genes are TRBV4-1 and TRBJ1-4; D is uncertain. CDR1 is MGHRA, CDR2 YSYEKL, per germline. The CDR3 is 16 residues long. DNA of the CDR3: TGCGCCAGCAGCCAACCGGCAGCCTCAACTAATGAAAAACCGTTTTTT. This encodes CASSQPAASTNEKPFF.

The sample holds a few counts of this clonotype. The rearrangement links TRBV3-1 to TRBJ2-7, with no clear D. Germline V gives CDR1 LGHDT, CDR2 YNNKEL (reference sequence). Trimming stripped 6 bases from V and 5 bases from J, with 14 bases between. This CDR3 comprises 13 residues. The CDR3 region has the DNA TGTGCCAGCAGTCCCGCCCAGGCCGACGAGCAGTACTTC. Amino acid sequence: CASSPAQADEQYF.

This clonotype appeared a single time. This sequence joins TRBV7-2 and TRBJ2-2; D is undetermined. Germline CDR1 and CDR2: SGHTA and FQGNSA. This CDR3 has 15 residues. V was trimmed by 5 bases and J by 4 bases, leaving 14 bases between them. The CDR3 DNA reads as TGTGCCAGCAGCCGAGACGGGTTAATCACCGGGGAGCTGTTTTTT. Translating gives CASSRDGLITGELFF. Combining the CDR3 with reference TRBV7-2 and TRBJ2-2 gives the whole variable domain GAGVSQSPSNKVTEKGKDVELRCDPISGHTALYWYRQSLGQGLEFLIYFQGNSAPDKSGLPSDRFSAERTGGSVSTLTIQRTQQEDSAVYLCASSRDGLITGELFFGEGSRLTVL.

This clonotype showed up just a few times. DNA for the CDR3: TGCAGCGTTGACCTCACAGGGTCGGCTGGCTACACCTTC. Amino acids: CSVDLTGSAGYTF. The chain has TRBV29-1 and TRBJ1-2, with a weak D call TRBD1 (6 bases). CDR1 SQVTM and CDR2 ANQGSEA come from the germline V gene. The CDR3 is made up of 13 amino acids. Trimming removed 3 bases at V and 7 bases at J, with 15 bases between.

This clonotype was detected a few times. The rearrangement joins TRBV6-1 to TRBJ2-7; either TRBD1 or TRBD2 may supply D (5 bases each). Looked up from germline, CDR1 is MNHNS and CDR2 is SASEGT. The CDR3 covers 13 residues. V lost 1 base, J lost 6 bases, and 10 bases lay in between. This CDR3 reads CASSEEEGTEQYF. The CDR3 DNA sequence: TGTGCCAGCAGTGAAGAGGAAGGGACCGAGCAGTACTTC.